The 25 T cell receptor beta chains in this list originate from one sample, sequenced in a study of CD4 and CD8 cells across lung adenocarcinoma regions (dated by TCRdb to the late 2010s). The library was built by means of PCR. Sequencing took place on a HiSeq X Ten. TCRdb ran its own pipeline on the public reads, namely fastp trimming at Q25 and MiXCR clone calling, and kept in-frame beta chains. Merged by CDR3 protein, the rows form single entries marked with the most common genes and DNA. In all, the sample holds roughly 4,000 distinct CDR3 sequences, and about 61% of those were seen once. The ten biggest clones cover around 15% of the sample. Sequences were obtained from CD4+ T cells from the center of a lung tumor. The cell subset or site label, read with the paper, signifies: tumor center region. Receptors were obtained from a male donor with lung adenocarcinoma. The CD4 and CD8 labels of this study may be unreliable.

In its sample, this clonotype ranks as medium-sized. The genes are TRBV6-5 and TRBJ2-3; D perhaps matches TRBD2 (7 bases). The V gene's germline CDR1 is MNHEY and CDR2 SVGAGI. The CDR3 is made up of 16 amino acids. The V end was cut by 5 bases, the J end by 1 base, with 16 bases between. For the CDR3, the DNA is TGTGCCAGCAGTACGCGAGGGGGGGCAGGCACAGATACGCAGTATTTT. Protein: CASSTRGGAGTDTQYF.

This clonotype is classed as large. The chain uses TRBV10-2 and TRBJ1-2, with 9 bases lining up with TRBD1. CDR3 length equals 14 residues. The junction had 6 bases not matched to a gene; V was cut back by 5 bases and J by 5 bases. In germline, CDR1 is WSHSY, CDR2 SAAADI. The CDR3 DNA reads as TGCGCCAGCAGTCGGGACAGGGAAGTGTATGGCTACACCTTC. Translated: CASSRDREVYGYTF.

This clonotype is labeled as large (0.1 to 1%). The chain is built from TRBV7-2 and TRBJ2-1, with D perhaps assigned TRBD1 or TRBD2 (5 bases each). The CDR3 runs to 13 residues. V was pared by 2 bases and J by 8 bases, with 10 bases between. Germline V gene data show CDR1 as SGHTA and CDR2 as FQGNSA. The chain's CDR3 is CASSLPKGHEQFF. CDR3 sequence (DNA): TGTGCCAGCAGCTTACCCAAGGGACATGAGCAGTTCTTC.

The table lists this clonotype with a few counts. The rearrangement joins TRBV6-5 to TRBJ2-7, with TRBD1 matching over 7 bases. The CDR3 is 14 amino acids. With V trimmed by 2 bases and J by 4 bases, 5 bases remained unmatched. In germline, CDR1 is MNHEY, CDR2 SVGAGI. CDR3 nucleotide sequence: TGTGCCAGCAGTTACGGTACAGGGGTTTACGAGCAGTACTTC. Protein: CASSYGTGVYEQYF.

The gene calls are TRBV6-5 and TRBJ2-5; D perhaps matches TRBD1 (8 bases). The CDR3 contains 14 residues. Looked up from germline, CDR1 is MNHEY and CDR2 is SVGAGI. V was clipped by 4 bases and J by 11 bases, with 20 bases between them. The CDR3 region has the DNA TGTGCCAGCAGTTTGGCCCAGGGGGCGGGGGAGCAGTACTTC. Translated, it gives CASSLAQGAGEQYF.

The CDR3 DNA reads TGTGCCAGCAGTGCGGGACAGGACCCCAATGAGCAGTTCTTC. Translation: CASSAGQDPNEQFF. The J gene is TRBJ2-1, the V gene TRBV6-1; 8 bases are shared with TRBD1. CDR1 and CDR2 from the germline V gene are MNHNS and SASEGT. The CDR3 is made up of 14 amino acids. Germline trimming cut 4 bases from V and 6 bases from J; bases unmatched to any gene: 5.

Notes on this clonotype: This is likely a read error, given that the CDR3 carries no conserved phenylalanine or tryptophan at its end. The rearrangement joins TRBV6-5 to TRBJ2-5; weak D call: TRBD2 (5 bases). The V gene lost 0 bases and the J gene lost 2 bases, with 7 bases spanning the gap. The germline V gene encodes CDR1 MNHEY and CDR2 SVGAGI. This CDR3 spans 14 amino acids. This chain's CDR3 is CASSYSREQETQYS. DNA of the CDR3: TGTGCCAGCAGTTACTCCCGGGAACAAGAGACCCAGTACTCG.

By share, this clonotype counts as medium-sized (0.01 to 0.1%). The chain combines TRBV6-1 with TRBJ2-3, with 12 nucleotides matching TRBD2. This CDR3 comprises 14 residues. V gave up 7 bases and J gave up 6 bases; unmatched junction bases: 5. Germline V lookup: CDR1 MNHNS, CDR2 SASEGT. CDR3 protein: CASKTSGRTDTQYF. In DNA, the CDR3 is TGTGCCAGCAAGACTAGCGGGAGAACGGATACGCAGTATTTT.

Here the CDR3 DNA reads TGTGCCAGCAGCCTAGCGGGAGGGGAAGAGCAGTTCTTC. Its protein is CASSLAGGEEQFF. The V gene is TRBV12-3 or TRBV12-4, the J gene TRBJ2-1; 12 nucleotides agree with TRBD2. Trimming at V came to 6 bases and at J to 10 bases, leaving 4 bases not matched to a gene. The CDR3 covers 13 residues.

The CDR3 DNA is TGTGCCAGCAACCGGGGCGCTTTCAATGAGCAGTTCTTC. This codes for CASNRGAFNEQFF. The J gene is TRBJ2-1, the V gene TRBV12-3 or TRBV12-4; D may correspond to TRBD1 or TRBD2 (5 bases each). V was pared by 7 bases and J by 6 bases, with 13 bases between. CDR3 size: 13 residues.

V gene TRBV7-2 combines with J gene TRBJ1-2; possible D gene TRBD1, 5 bases. Germline V gene sequence: CDR1 SGHTA, CDR2 FQGNSA. The CDR3 spans 14 residues. The ends were cut back, 4 bases at V and 2 bases at J, with 11 bases in the middle. CDR3 in amino acids: CASSSTTVNYGYTF. CDR3 nucleotides: TGTGCCAGCAGCTCTACGACAGTGAACTATGGCTACACCTTC.

By share of the sample, this clonotype is medium-sized. This chain connects TRBV6-1 to TRBJ2-1; D gene unclear. The CDR3 is made up of 11 amino acids. CDR1 is MNHNS and CDR2 is SASEGT in the germline V gene. Trimming cost V 2 bases and J 9 bases, with 5 bases left between them. This CDR3 reads CASSEFGEQFF. In nucleotides, the CDR3 is TGTGCCAGCAGTGAATTTGGTGAGCAGTTCTTC.

This chain uses TRBV11-3 with TRBJ2-1; 7 bases line up with TRBD1. Judging by the DNA end, TRBJ2-7 fits better; the J call may be wrong. The CDR3 length is 15 residues. From germline, CDR1 is SGHNT and CDR2 YENEEA. The CDR3 sequence: CASSYRTGSSYEQYF. The CDR3 nucleotides read TGTGCCAGCAGCTACCGGACAGGAAGCTCCTACGAGCAGTACTTC.

V and J are TRBV6-1 and TRBJ2-1; 7 positions agree with TRBD2. Per the germline V gene, CDR1 is MNHNS and CDR2 is SASEGT. V dropped 8 bases and J dropped 0; count of bases not matched to a gene: 7. The CDR3 has 15 residues. DNA for the CDR3: TGTGCCAGCGGTGTCGGGGGGAGCTCCTACAATGAGCAGTTCTTC. Amino acids: CASGVGGSSYNEQFF.

This chain joins TRBV6-1 and TRBJ2-1, with TRBD2 matching 15 bases. The CDR3 has 16 residues. Trimming at V came to 6 bases and at J to 15 bases, leaving 15 bases not matched to a gene. Germline CDR1 and CDR2: MNHNS and SASEGT. CDR3 coding DNA: TGTGCCAGCAGCCAGACTTGGACTAGCGGGAGGGCCTGGATGTTCTTC. It encodes CASSQTWTSGRAWMFF.

This clonotype has a handful of counts. J is TRBJ2-5 and V is TRBV27; 8 bases are a match to TRBD2. CDR3 length: 15 amino acids. V lost 4 bases to trimming and J lost 7 bases; unmatched junction nucleotides: 11. Germline loops: CDR1 MNHEY, CDR2 SMNVEV (reference sequence). The chain's CDR3 is CASSSFAGGGGTQYF. DNA for the CDR3: TGTGCCAGCAGTTCCTTTGCGGGGGGAGGTGGGACCCAGTACTTC.

The chain has TRBV6-1 and TRBJ1-1, with D possibly TRBD1 on 5 matching bases. CDR1 is MNHNS, CDR2 SASEGT, per germline. The CDR3 runs 14 residues. Trimming removed 8 bases from V and 2 bases from J, with 15 bases in between. The CDR3 spells CASLNFGGNTEAFF. DNA for the CDR3: TGTGCCAGCTTAAACTTTGGGGGAAACACTGAAGCTTTCTTT.

The CDR3 bases are TGTGCCAGCAGTGGCGGTGGGGACCAGATGACGCAGTATTTT. Its translation is CASSGGGDQMTQYF. The rearrangement uses TRBV6-1 and TRBJ2-3; D is tentatively TRBD1 or TRBD2 (5 bases each). Germline CDR1 is MNHNS and CDR2 is SASEGT. The CDR3 runs to 14 residues. The V and J ends lost 4 bases and 9 bases respectively, with 17 bases between them.

The chain recombines TRBV6-1 with TRBJ2-1; D not certain. Between the trimmed V and J ends, which lost 2 bases and 9 bases, there was a span of 8 bases. CDR1 and CDR2 (germline): MNHNS, SASEGT. The CDR3 has 12 amino acids. Here the CDR3 reads CASSETMLEQFF. The CDR3 DNA reads TGTGCCAGCAGTGAAACAATGCTTGAGCAGTTCTTC.

The rearrangement links TRBV11-1 to TRBJ2-1, with D unclear. The end of the DNA is better explained by TRBJ2-7, so the J call may be wrong. Per germline, CDR1 SGHAT and CDR2 FQDESV (reference sequence). CDR3 length: 14 amino acids. The CDR3 protein is CASSLAGTAHEQYF. CDR3 DNA: TGTGCCAGCAGCTTAGCGGGAACTGCCCACGAGCAGTACTTC.

On this clonotype: A much larger clone is a single base away; this may be a read error. J is TRBJ2-2 and V is TRBV12-3 or TRBV12-4; 8 bases map to TRBD2. V lost 2 bases to trimming and J lost 9 bases; unmatched junction nucleotides: 5. The CDR3 length is 14 residues. Here the CDR3 DNA reads TGTGCCAGCAGTTTAACGGGAGGGACCAGGGAGCTGTTTTTT. Encoded protein: CASSLTGGTRELFF.

This chain uses TRBV25-1 with TRBJ2-4; 7 bases are a match to TRBD2. This CDR3 has 14 amino acids. The ends lost 5 bases at V and 3 bases at J; junction bases unmatched: 4. Germline V gives CDR1 MGHDK, CDR2 SYGVNS. The DNA of the CDR3 is TGTGCCAGCAGTCCCCGGGGGGTCAAAAACATTCAGTACTTC. This codes for CASSPRGVKNIQYF.

The chain joins TRBV10-2 to TRBJ2-5; D unresolved. V lost 0 bases, J lost 11 bases, and 13 bases lay in between. CDR1 is WSHSY, CDR2 SAAADI, per germline. The CDR3 covers 13 residues. This CDR3 reads CASSESIDSKQYF. The CDR3 DNA follows: TGCGCCAGCAGTGAGTCGATCGATAGTAAGCAGTACTTC.

This sequence joins TRBV6-5 and TRBJ1-4; no definite D call. This CDR3 is 13 amino acids long. Germline CDR1 and CDR2: MNHEY and SVGAGI. Trimming removed 0 bases at V and 6 bases at J, with 5 bases between. CDR3 in amino acids: CASSYSVDEKLFF. The CDR3 coding sequence is TGTGCCAGCAGTTACTCGGTCGATGAAAAACTGTTTTTT.

The gene calls are TRBV6-1 and TRBJ1-2; 12 bases align to TRBD1. The junction had 13 bases not matched to a gene; V was cut back by 7 bases and J by 4 bases. The CDR3 covers 17 residues. Per germline, CDR1 MNHNS and CDR2 SASEGT. CDR3 in DNA: TGTGCCAGCATCCTACTTTACCGGGACAGGGGGCCCTATGGCTACACCTTC. It yields the protein CASILLYRDRGPYGYTF.